This is a list of T cell receptor beta chains from one sample in a study of radiation and T cells in renal cell carcinoma. The data were produced by immunoSEQ multiplex PCR, yet TCRdb's version contains in-frame clones alone and is incomplete. In the table there are under 200,000 clones, around 90% of which are singletons. The sample was blood, taken from a patient whose treatment included radiotherapy and nephrectomy. These TCRs come from a woman in her forties or fifties with renal cell carcinoma. Both conserved end residues are part of each CDR3. D genes are given only for firm matches. The listing skips clone size in some rows; elsewhere it reads once, few, many or a size class.

>TRBD1|TRBJ1-6|NA|TRBV6-6
CASSIHPGQGLSPLHF
TGTGCCAGCAGTATCCACCCGGGACAGGGGTTATCACCCCTCCACTTT
>NA|TRBJ1-1|NA|TRBV2
CASKLGGTEAFF
TGTGCCAGCAAGCTAGGAGGCACTGAAGCTTTCTTT
>NA|TRBJ1-1|once|TRBV29-1
CSVTPLVGTEAFF
TGCAGCGTTACCCCATTGGTGGGAACTGAAGCTTTCTTT
>NA|TRBJ1-2|NA|TRBV30
CASEAGTQYGYTF
TGTGCCTCCGAGGCAGGGACCCAATATGGCTACACCTTC
>NA|TRBJ1-3|NA|TRBV9
CASSVDRSGNTIYF
TGTGCCAGCAGCGTAGACCGCTCTGGAAACACCATATATTTT
>TRBD1|TRBJ2-1|NA|TRBV7-9
CASSVNRDRAFNEQFF
TGTGCCAGCAGCGTCAACCGGGACAGGGCCTTCAATGAGCAGTTCTTC
>NA|TRBJ2-5|NA|TRBV19
CASSSVQGGTQYF
TGTGCCAGTAGTAGCGTTCAGGGGGGGACCCAGTACTTC
>TRBD2|TRBJ2-1|once|TRBV7-2
CASSPRDYLNEQFF
TGTGCCAGCAGCCCCCGGGACTATTTAAATGAGCAGTTCTTC
>NA|TRBJ2-3|NA|TRBV9
CASSPDFLRSTDTQYF
TGTGCCAGCAGCCCAGATTTCCTTAGGTCCACAGATACGCAGTATTTT
>TRBD2|TRBJ2-5|once|TRBV11-3
CASSAGTSGAGETQYF
TGTGCCAGCAGCGCCGGGACTAGCGGGGCGGGAGAGACCCAGTACTTC
>NA|TRBJ1-2|NA|TRBV7-9
CASSSTSRAAGYGYTF
TGTGCCAGCAGTTCCACCTCGAGGGCCGCCGGGTATGGCTACACCTTC
>NA|TRBJ2-6|NA|TRBV10-1
CASSPSGANVLTF
TGCGCCAGCTCCCCCTCTGGGGCCAACGTCCTGACTTTC
>NA|TRBJ1-5|NA|TRBV7-6
CASSLEGGFQPQHF
TGTGCCAGCAGCTTAGAGGGGGGCTTTCAGCCCCAGCATTTT
>NA|TRBJ1-2|NA|TRBV15
CATSRDGGGASGYTF
TGTGCCACCAGCAGAGATGGGGGAGGGGCCTCCGGCTACACCTTC
>NA|TRBJ2-7|NA|TRBV5-5
CASSPTRGNGYEQYF
TGTGCCAGCAGCCCAACCCGAGGAAATGGCTACGAGCAGTACTTC
>NA|TRBJ1-6|NA|TRBV2
CASHRSTPYNSPLHF
TGTGCCAGCCACCGCTCTACCCCCTATAATTCACCCCTCCACTTT
>NA|TRBJ1-1|NA|TRBV19
CASSILPGVEAFF
TGTGCCAGTAGTATCCTCCCGGGAGTTGAAGCTTTCTTT
>TRBD2|TRBJ2-1|NA|TRBV6-1
CASSESGGSYNEQFF
TGTGCCAGCAGTGAGAGCGGGGGTTCCTACAATGAGCAGTTCTTC
>NA|TRBJ1-4|NA|TRBV19
CASSTGYTSTNEKLFF
TGTGCCAGTAGTACCGGGTACACTTCAACTAATGAAAAACTGTTTTTT
>NA|TRBJ2-7|NA|TRBV6-6
CASSYERVSSYEQYF
TGTGCCAGCAGTTACGAAAGGGTATCCTCCTACGAGCAGTACTTC
>TRBD1|TRBJ1-2|NA|TRBV4-2
CASSLSRGQGWGNYGYTF
TGTGCCAGCAGCCTCTCCCGCGGACAGGGTTGGGGTAACTATGGCTACACCTTC
>NA|TRBJ1-2|NA|TRBV10-1
CASSETFVSVTYANYGYTF
TGCGCCAGCAGTGAGACATTTGTGTCCGTGACCTACGCTAACTATGGCTACACCTTC
>NA|TRBJ2-3|NA|TRBV9
CASSVAGSGDTQYF
TGTGCCAGCAGCGTAGCAGGGTCCGGGGATACGCAGTATTTT
>NA|TRBJ1-4|NA|TRBV19
CASSAHRATNEKLFF
TGTGCCAGTAGTGCACACAGGGCAACTAATGAAAAACTGTTTTTT
>NA|TRBJ1-5|NA|TRBV5-1
CASSPAGNQPQHF
TGCGCCAGCAGCCCCGCGGGCAATCAGCCCCAGCATTTT
>NA|TRBJ2-7|NA|TRBV9
CASSAGGLEQYF
TGTGCCAGCAGCGCGGGGGGCCTCGAGCAGTACTTC
>NA|TRBJ1-2|NA|TRBV6-6
CASSYYREGGYTF
TGTGCCAGCAGTTACTACAGGGAGGGTGGCTACACCTTC
>TRBD2|TRBJ2-1|NA|TRBV7-8
CASSSYRGTSGGDVDEQFF
TGTGCCAGCAGCTCGTACCGCGGGACTAGCGGGGGGGATGTCGATGAGCAGTTCTTC
>NA|TRBJ1-5|NA|TRBV6-5
CASSYGQFNQPQHF
TGTGCCAGCAGTTACGGGCAGTTCAATCAGCCCCAGCATTTT
>NA|TRBJ1-1|NA|TRBV9
CASSPGTYEAFF
TGTGCCAGCAGCCCCGGGACCTATGAAGCTTTCTTT
>NA|TRBJ2-7|NA|TRBV5-5
CASSLGHRGPYEQYF
TGTGCCAGCAGCTTGGGACACCGAGGACCCTACGAGCAGTACTTC
>NA|TRBJ1-2|NA|TRBV29-1
CSVASGNFGYTF
TGCAGCGTTGCCTCCGGGAACTTTGGCTACACCTTC
>NA|TRBJ1-2|NA|TRBV29-1
CSVGQGTNYGYTF
TGCAGCGTTGGGCAGGGTACGAACTATGGCTACACCTTC
>TRBD1|TRBJ1-2|once|TRBV6-6
CASSKGQGDYGYTF
TGTGCCAGCAGTAAGGGACAGGGGGACTATGGCTACACCTTC
>TRBD2|TRBJ2-5|NA|TRBV10-3
CAISEPGLAGEETQYF
TGTGCCATCAGTGAACCCGGACTAGCGGGGGAAGAGACCCAGTACTTC
>TRBD1|TRBJ1-1|NA|TRBV18
CASAGQGDTEAFF
TGTGCCAGCGCCGGACAGGGGGACACTGAAGCTTTCTTT
>NA|TRBJ1-2|NA|TRBV6-5
CASSLPGANGYTF
TGTGCCAGCAGTCTACCCGGGGCGAATGGCTACACCTTC
>TRBD2|TRBJ2-1|NA|TRBV19
CASSGQRGGGEQFF
TGTGCCAGTAGTGGCCAGCGGGGGGGTGGTGAGCAGTTCTTC
>NA|TRBJ1-1|NA|TRBV19
CASSRQNTEAFF
TGTGCCAGTAGTAGGCAAAACACTGAAGCTTTCTTT
>TRBD1|TRBJ2-7|NA|TRBV5-4
CASSLNRGYYEQYF
TGTGCCAGCAGCTTGAACAGGGGGTACTACGAGCAGTACTTC
>TRBD2|TRBJ2-5|NA|TRBV4-1
CASSQDRELAGQETQYF
TGCGCCAGCAGCCAAGATCGGGAACTAGCGGGGCAAGAGACCCAGTACTTC
>TRBD1|TRBJ2-7|NA|TRBV7-2
CASSWTGFYEQYF
TGTGCCAGCAGCTGGACAGGGTTCTACGAGCAGTACTTC
>NA|TRBJ2-7|NA|TRBV18
CASSPDRSSYEQYF
TGTGCCAGCTCACCGGACCGAAGCTCCTACGAGCAGTACTTC
>NA|TRBJ2-7|NA|TRBV7-9
CASSLGVGAPYEQYF
TGTGCCAGCAGCTTGGGCGTAGGGGCCCCCTACGAGCAGTACTTC
>NA|TRBJ1-2|NA|TRBV11-1
CASSLEGAGHYGYTF
TGTGCCAGCAGCTTAGAAGGTGCTGGTCACTATGGCTACACCTTC
>TRBD1|TRBJ1-4|NA|TRBV4-2
CASSLGQDQEKLFF
TGTGCCAGCAGCCTCGGACAGGATCAAGAAAAACTGTTTTTT
>NA|TRBJ1-3|NA|TRBV7-2
CASSLRTVSGNTIYF
TGTGCCAGCAGCCTTAGGACAGTTAGTGGAAACACCATATATTTT
>NA|TRBJ2-3|NA|TRBV4-1
CASSMRDEDTQYF
TGCGCCAGCAGCATGCGGGACGAAGATACGCAGTATTTT
>NA|TRBJ2-5|NA|TRBV7-9
CASSRIQGGSQETQYF
TGTGCCAGCAGCCGTATACAGGGTGGCAGCCAAGAGACCCAGTACTTC
>NA|TRBJ1-5|few|TRBV4-2
CASSQYGMVAQHF
TGTGCCAGCAGCCAATACGGGATGGTGGCCCAGCATTTT
>TRBD1|TRBJ1-4|once|TRBV6-1
CASSFTGGRGEKLFF
TGTGCCAGCAGCTTCACAGGGGGCAGGGGTGAAAAACTGTTTTTT
>TRBD2|TRBJ2-3|NA|TRBV6-5
CASSFGGGPTDTQYF
TGTGCCAGTTCCTTTGGCGGGGGGCCCACAGATACGCAGTATTTT
>TRBD1|TRBJ1-5|once|TRBV2
CASRRSTGGNQPQHF
TGTGCCAGCAGACGAAGTACAGGGGGCAATCAGCCCCAGCATTTT
>NA|TRBJ1-3|NA|TRBV7-9
CASSLVGKGSGNTIYF
TGTGCCAGCAGCTTAGTTGGCAAGGGCTCTGGAAACACCATATATTTT